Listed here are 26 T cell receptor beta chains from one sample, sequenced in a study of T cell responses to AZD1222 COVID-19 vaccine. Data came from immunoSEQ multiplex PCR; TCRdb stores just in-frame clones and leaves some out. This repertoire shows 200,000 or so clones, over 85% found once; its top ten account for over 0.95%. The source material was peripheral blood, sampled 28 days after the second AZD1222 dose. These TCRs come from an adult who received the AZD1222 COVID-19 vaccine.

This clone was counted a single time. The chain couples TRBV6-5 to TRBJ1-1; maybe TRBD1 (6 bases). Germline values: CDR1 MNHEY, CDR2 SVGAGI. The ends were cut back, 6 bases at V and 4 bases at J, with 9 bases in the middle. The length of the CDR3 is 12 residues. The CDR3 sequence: CASRLGGTEAFF. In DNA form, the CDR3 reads TGTGCCAGCAGATTAGGGGGCACTGAAGCTTTCTTT.

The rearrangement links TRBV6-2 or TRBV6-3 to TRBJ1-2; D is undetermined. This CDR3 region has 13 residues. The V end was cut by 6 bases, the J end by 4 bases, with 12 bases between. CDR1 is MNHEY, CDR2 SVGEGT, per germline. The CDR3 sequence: CASSPSQTYGYTF. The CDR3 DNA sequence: TGTGCCAGCAGCCCGAGTCAGACCTATGGCTACACCTTC.

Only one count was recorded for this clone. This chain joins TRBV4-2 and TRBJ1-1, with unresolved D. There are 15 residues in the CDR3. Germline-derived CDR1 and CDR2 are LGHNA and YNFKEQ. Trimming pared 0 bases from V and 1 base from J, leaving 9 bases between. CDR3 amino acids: CASSQDNGQNTEAFF. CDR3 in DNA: TGTGCCAGCAGCCAAGATAACGGCCAGAACACTGAAGCTTTCTTT.

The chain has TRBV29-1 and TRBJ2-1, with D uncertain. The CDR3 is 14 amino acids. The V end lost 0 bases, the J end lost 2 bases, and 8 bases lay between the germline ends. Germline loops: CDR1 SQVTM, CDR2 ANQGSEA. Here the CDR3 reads CSVEDSRAYNEQFF. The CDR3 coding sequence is TGCAGCGTTGAAGATAGCCGTGCCTACAATGAGCAGTTCTTC.

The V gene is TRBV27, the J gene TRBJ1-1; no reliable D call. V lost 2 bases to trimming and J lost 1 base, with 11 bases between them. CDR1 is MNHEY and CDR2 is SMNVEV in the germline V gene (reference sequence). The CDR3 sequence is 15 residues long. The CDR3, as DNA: TGTGCCAGCAGTTTACTTTTTGGAGGGAACACTGAAGCTTTCTTT. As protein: CASSLLFGGNTEAFF.

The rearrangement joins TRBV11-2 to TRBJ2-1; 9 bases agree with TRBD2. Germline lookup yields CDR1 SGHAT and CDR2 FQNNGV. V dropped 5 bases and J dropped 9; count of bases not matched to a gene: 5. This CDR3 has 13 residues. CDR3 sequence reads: CASSPGLAVEQFF. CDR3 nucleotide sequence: TGTGCCAGCAGCCCGGGACTAGCTGTTGAGCAGTTCTTC.

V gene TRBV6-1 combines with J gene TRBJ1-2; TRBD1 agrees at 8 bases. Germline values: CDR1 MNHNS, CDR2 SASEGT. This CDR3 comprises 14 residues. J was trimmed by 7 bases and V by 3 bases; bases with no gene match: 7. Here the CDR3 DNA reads TGTGCCAGCAGTGATGGACAGGGATCAAGTGGCTACACCTTC. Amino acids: CASSDGQGSSGYTF.

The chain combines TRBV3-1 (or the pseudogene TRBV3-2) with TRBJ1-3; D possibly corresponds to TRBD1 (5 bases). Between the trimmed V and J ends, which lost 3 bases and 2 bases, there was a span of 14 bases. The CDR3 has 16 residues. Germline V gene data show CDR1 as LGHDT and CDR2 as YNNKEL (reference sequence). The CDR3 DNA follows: TGTGCCAGCAGCCATAACGGACAATTAGCTGGAAACACCATATATTTT. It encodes CASSHNGQLAGNTIYF.

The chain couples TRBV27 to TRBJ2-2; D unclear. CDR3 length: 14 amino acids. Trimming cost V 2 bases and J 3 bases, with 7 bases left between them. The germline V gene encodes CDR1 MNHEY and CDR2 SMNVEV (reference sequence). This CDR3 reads CASSLQAHTGELFF. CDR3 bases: TGTGCCAGCAGTTTACAGGCTCACACCGGGGAGCTGTTTTTT.

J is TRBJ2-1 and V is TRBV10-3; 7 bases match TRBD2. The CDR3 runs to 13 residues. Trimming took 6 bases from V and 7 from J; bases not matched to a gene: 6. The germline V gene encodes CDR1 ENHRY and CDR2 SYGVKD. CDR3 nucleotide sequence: TGTGCCATCAGCGAAGCGGGGAAGAATGAGCAGTTCTTC. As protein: CAISEAGKNEQFF.

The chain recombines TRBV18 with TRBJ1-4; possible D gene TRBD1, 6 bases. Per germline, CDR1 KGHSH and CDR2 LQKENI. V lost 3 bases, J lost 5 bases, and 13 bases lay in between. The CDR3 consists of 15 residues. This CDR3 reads CASSPRGATNEKLFF. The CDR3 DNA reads TGTGCCAGCTCACCTCGGGGGGCGACGAATGAAAAACTGTTTTTT.

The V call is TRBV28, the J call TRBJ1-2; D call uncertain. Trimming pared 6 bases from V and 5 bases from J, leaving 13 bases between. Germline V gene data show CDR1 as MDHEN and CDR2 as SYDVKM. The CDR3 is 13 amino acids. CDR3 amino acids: CASRRGSIYGYTF. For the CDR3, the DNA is TGTGCCAGCAGAAGAGGGAGTATATATGGCTACACCTTC.

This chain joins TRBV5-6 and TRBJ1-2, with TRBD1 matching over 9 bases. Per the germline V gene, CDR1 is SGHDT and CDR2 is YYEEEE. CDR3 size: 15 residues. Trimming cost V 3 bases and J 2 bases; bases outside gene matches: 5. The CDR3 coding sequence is TGTGCCAGCAGCTCAGGACAGGGGTGGAACTATGGCTACACCTTC. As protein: CASSSGQGWNYGYTF.

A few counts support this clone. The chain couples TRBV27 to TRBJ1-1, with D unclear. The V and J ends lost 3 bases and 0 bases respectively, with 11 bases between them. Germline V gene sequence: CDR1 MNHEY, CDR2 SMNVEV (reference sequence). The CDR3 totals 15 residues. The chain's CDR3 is CASSLQRGMNTEAFF. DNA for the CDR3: TGTGCCAGCAGTTTGCAGAGAGGGATGAACACTGAAGCTTTCTTT.

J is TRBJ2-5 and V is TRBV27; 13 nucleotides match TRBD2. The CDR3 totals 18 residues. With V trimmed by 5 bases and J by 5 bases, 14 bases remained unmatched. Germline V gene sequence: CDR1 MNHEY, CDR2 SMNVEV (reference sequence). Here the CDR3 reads CASSPGLAGDLKGETQYF. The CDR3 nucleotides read TGTGCCAGCAGTCCAGGACTAGCGGGGGATCTGAAAGGGGAGACCCAGTACTTC.

The CDR3, as DNA: TGTGCCAGCAGCTTCACGTTGTACGAGCAGTACTTC. As protein: CASSFTLYEQYF. V gene TRBV7-2 combines with J gene TRBJ2-7, with D unclear. Germline V gene sequence: CDR1 SGHTA, CDR2 FQGNSA. There are 12 residues in the CDR3. V was shortened by 3 bases and J by 4 bases, with 7 bases between the two germline ends.

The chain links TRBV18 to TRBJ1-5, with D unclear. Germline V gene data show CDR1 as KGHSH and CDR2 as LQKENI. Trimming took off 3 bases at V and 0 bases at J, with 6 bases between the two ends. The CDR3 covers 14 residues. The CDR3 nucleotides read TGTGCCAGCTCACCGAGTAATAGCAATCAGCCCCAGCATTTT. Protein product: CASSPSNSNQPQHF. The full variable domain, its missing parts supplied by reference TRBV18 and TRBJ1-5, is NAGVMQNPRHLVRRRGQEARLRCSPMKGHSHVYWYRQLPEEGLKFMVYLQKENIIDESGMPKERFSAEFPKEGPSILRIQQVVRGDSAAYFCASSPSNSNQPQHFGDGTRLSIL.

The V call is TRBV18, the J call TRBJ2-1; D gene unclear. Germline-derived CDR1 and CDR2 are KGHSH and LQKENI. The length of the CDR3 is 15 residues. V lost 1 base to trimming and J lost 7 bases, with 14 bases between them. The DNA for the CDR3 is TGTGCCAGCTCACCACAGGGCTCCTTTAGGAATGAGCAGTTCTTC. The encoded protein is CASSPQGSFRNEQFF.

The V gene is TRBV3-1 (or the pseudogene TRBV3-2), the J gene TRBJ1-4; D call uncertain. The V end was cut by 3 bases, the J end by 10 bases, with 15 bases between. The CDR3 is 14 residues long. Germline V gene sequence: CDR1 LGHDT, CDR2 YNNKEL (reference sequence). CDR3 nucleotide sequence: TGTGCCAGCAGCCATGACACGGGGATTGGAAAACTGTTTTTT. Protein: CASSHDTGIGKLFF.

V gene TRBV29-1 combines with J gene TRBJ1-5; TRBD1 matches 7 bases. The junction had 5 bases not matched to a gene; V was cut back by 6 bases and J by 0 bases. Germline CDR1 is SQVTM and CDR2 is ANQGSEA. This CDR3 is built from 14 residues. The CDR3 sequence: CSVRQGDSNQPQHF. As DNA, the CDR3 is TGCAGCGTACGCCAGGGGGATAGCAATCAGCCCCAGCATTTT.

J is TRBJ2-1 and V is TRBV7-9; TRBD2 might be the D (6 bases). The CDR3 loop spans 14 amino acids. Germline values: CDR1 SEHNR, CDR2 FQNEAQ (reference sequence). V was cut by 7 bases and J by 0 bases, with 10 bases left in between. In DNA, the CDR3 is TGTGCCAGCAACGGGGAGGACTCCTACAATGAGCAGTTCTTC. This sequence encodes CASNGEDSYNEQFF.

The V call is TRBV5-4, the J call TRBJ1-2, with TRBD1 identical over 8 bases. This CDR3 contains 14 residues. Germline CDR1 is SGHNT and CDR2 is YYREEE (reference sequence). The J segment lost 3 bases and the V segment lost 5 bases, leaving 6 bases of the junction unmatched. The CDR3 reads CASRNRQGHYGYTF. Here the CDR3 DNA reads TGTGCCAGCAGAAATCGACAGGGGCACTATGGCTACACCTTC.

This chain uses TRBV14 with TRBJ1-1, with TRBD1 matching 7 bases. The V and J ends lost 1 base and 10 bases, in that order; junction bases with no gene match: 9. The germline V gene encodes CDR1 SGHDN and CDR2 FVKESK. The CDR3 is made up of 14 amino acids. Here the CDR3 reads CASSQVQGRDGAFF. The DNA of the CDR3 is TGTGCCAGCAGCCAAGTACAGGGGCGGGATGGAGCTTTCTTT.

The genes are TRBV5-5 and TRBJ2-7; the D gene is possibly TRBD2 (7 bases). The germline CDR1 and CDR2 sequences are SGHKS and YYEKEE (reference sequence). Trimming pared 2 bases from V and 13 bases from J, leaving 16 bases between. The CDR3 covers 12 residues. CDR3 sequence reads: CASSFDSAGAYF. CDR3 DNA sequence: TGTGCCAGCAGCTTTGATTCGGCGGGGGCTTACTTC.

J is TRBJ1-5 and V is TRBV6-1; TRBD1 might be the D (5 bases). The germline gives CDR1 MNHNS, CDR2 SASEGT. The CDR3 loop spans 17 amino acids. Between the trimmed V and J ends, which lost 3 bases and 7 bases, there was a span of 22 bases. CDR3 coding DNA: TGTGCCAGCAGTGACGAAAACTGGAAGGGGTCAGGGCAGCCCCAGCATTTT. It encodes CASSDENWKGSGQPQHF.

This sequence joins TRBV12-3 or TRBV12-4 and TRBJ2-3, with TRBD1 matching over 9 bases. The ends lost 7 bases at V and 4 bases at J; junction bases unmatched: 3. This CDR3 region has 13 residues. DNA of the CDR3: TGTGCCAGCAACAGGGGGCGCTCAGATACGCAGTATTTT. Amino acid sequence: CASNRGRSDTQYF.